This paragraph covers one T cell receptor beta chain sequence. This entry is derived from a study of control samples from healthy donors and cancer patients. The CDR3 is 15 amino acids. With V trimmed by 3 bases and J by 8 bases, 4 bases remained unmatched. CDR1 SGHAT and CDR2 FQNNGV come from the germline V gene. The repertoire was sequenced with immunoSEQ multiplex PCR; TCRdb's copy has only in-frame clones and lacks some. The data contain 20,000 to 25,000 clones, around 89% of them singletons. The chain has TRBV11-2 and TRBJ1-6; 10 bases match TRBD1. The sequence was collected from a woman in her sixties with head and neck cancer. Sequenced material: PBMCs. The CDR3 loop reads CASSFTGTGDSPLHF. The CDR3 bases are TGTGCCAGCAGCTTCACTGGGACAGGGGATTCACCCCTCCACTTT.